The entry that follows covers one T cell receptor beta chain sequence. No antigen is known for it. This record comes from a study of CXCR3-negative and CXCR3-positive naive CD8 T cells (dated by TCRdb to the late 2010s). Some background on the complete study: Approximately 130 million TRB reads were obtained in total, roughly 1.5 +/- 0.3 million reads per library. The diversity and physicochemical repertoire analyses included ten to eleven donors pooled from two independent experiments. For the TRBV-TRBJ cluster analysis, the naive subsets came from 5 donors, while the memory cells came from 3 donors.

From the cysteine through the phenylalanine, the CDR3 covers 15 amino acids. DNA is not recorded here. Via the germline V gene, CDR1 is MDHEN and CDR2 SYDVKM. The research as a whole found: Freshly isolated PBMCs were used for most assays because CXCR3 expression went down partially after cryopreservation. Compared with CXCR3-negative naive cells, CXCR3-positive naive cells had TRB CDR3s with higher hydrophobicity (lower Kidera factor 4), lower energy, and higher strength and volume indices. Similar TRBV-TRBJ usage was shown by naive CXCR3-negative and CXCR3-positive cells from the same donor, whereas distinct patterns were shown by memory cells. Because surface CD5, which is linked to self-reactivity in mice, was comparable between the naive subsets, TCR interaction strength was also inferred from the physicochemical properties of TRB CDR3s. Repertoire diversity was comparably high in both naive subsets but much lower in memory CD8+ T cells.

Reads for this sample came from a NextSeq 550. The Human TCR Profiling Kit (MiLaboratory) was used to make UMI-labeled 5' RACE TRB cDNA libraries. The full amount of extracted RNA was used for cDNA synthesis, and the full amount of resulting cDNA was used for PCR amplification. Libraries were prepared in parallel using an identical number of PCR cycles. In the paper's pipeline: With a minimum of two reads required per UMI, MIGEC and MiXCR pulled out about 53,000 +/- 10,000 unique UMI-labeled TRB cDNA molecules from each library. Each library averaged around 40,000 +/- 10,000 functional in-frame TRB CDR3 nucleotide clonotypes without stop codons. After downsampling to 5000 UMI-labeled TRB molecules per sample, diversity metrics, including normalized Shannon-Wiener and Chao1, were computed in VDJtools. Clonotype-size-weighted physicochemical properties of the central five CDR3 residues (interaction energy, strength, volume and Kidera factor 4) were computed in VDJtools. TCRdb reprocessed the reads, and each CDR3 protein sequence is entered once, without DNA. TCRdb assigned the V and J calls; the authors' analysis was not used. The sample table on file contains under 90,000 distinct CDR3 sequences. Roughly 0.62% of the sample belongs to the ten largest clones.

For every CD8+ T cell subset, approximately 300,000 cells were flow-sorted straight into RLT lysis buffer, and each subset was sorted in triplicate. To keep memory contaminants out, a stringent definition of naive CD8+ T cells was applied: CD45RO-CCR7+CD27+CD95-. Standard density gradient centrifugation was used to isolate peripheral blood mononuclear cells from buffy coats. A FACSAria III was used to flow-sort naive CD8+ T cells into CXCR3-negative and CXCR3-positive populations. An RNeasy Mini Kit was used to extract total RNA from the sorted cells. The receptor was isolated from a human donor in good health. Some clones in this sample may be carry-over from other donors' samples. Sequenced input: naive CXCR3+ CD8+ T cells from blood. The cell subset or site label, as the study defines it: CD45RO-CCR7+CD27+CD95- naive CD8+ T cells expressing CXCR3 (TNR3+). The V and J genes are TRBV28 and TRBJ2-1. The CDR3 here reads CASSLTGNRHNEQFF.